This passage covers 21 T cell receptor beta chains from one sample sequenced in a study of cytomegalovirus exposure and HLA in healthy donors. PCR involved 60 Vbeta and 13 Jbeta primers. The protocol was immunoSEQ multiplex PCR, while the TCRdb copy is restricted to in-frame clones and leaves out a portion. The data show about 170,000 clones, around 62% seen once. The specimen sequenced was PBMCs. The receptors originated from a man aged 40-50 years in good health and CMV-seronegative.

This clone has only a few counts. The chain recombines TRBV5-5 with TRBJ2-3, with a weak D call TRBD2 (6 bases). This CDR3 contains 16 residues. Germline CDR1 SGHKS, CDR2 YYEKEE (reference sequence). V lost 1 base, J lost 3 bases, and 15 bases lay in between. In DNA form, the CDR3 reads TGTGCCAGCAGCTTGAGTGGACTACGAATTACAGATACGCAGTATTTT. Protein: CASSLSGLRITDTQYF. Full variable domain (remainder filled in from reference TRBV5-5 and TRBJ2-3): DAGVTQSPTHLIKTRGQQVTLRCSPISGHKSVSWYQQVLGQGPQFIFQYYEKEERGRGNFPDRFSARQFPNYSSELNVNALLLGDSALYLCASSLSGLRITDTQYFGPGTRLTVL.

The V and J genes are TRBV5-1 and TRBJ2-5; 8 nucleotides match TRBD2. Germline V gene sequence: CDR1 SGHRS, CDR2 YFSETQ. Trimming removed 3 bases from V and 0 bases from J; junction bases left unmatched: 4. CDR3 size: 15 residues. CDR3 DNA: TGCGCCAGCAGCTCTTACGGGGGGGACCAAGAGACCCAGTACTTC. The encoded protein is CASSSYGGDQETQYF.

J is TRBJ2-5 and V is TRBV10-1, with 8 nucleotides matching TRBD1. The DNA end is more similar to TRBJ2-7, so the J call may be wrong. The CDR3 runs to 13 residues. Per germline, CDR1 WNHNN and CDR2 SYGVQD (reference sequence). CDR3 in amino acids: CASSGQGPYEQYF. The CDR3 DNA sequence: TGCGCCAGCAGTGGACAGGGGCCTTACGAGCAGTACTTC.

The V gene is TRBV27, the J gene TRBJ1-5, with TRBD1 matching 8 bases. J was trimmed by 2 bases and V by 2 bases; bases with no gene match: 2. This CDR3 is built from 15 residues. In germline, CDR1 is MNHEY, CDR2 SMNVEV (reference sequence). CDR3 sequence (DNA): TGTGCCAGCAGTTTAGCGGGACAGGGCAATCAGCCCCAGCATTTT. Translation gives CASSLAGQGNQPQHF.

The chain joins TRBV7-9 to TRBJ2-1, with 12 bases matching TRBD2. The V segment lost 5 bases and the J segment 9 bases; nucleotides outside the gene matches: 8. From germline, CDR1 is SEHNR and CDR2 FQNEAQ (reference sequence). This CDR3 has 15 residues. This CDR3 is CASSPTSGSVGEQFF. The CDR3 coding sequence is TGTGCCAGCAGCCCGACTAGCGGGAGCGTTGGTGAGCAGTTCTTC. The full variable domain, rest sourced from reference TRBV7-9 and TRBJ2-1, is DTGVSQNPRHKITKRGQNVTFRCDPISEHNRLYWYRQTLGQGPEFLTYFQNEAQLEKSRLLSDRFSAERPKGSFSTLEIQRTEQGDSAMYLCASSPTSGSVGEQFFGPGTRLTVL.

A few counts support this clone. V gene TRBV5-4 combines with J gene TRBJ2-3; 14 positions agree with TRBD2. CDR1 SGHNT and CDR2 YYREEE come from the germline V gene (reference sequence). CDR3 length: 19 amino acids. V lost 4 bases to trimming and J lost 3 bases; unmatched junction nucleotides: 13. In DNA form, the CDR3 reads TGTGCCAGCAGCCTAAAGATTTGGACTAGCGGGAGGTCGACAGATACGCAGTATTTT. This codes for CASSLKIWTSGRSTDTQYF.

This sequence joins TRBV7-9 and TRBJ1-2, with D uncertain. CDR3 length equals 10 residues. Deletions cut 5 bases from V and 14 bases from J, with 12 bases between. Germline V lookup: CDR1 SEHNR, CDR2 FQNEAQ (reference sequence). CDR3: CASSLQAKTF. The CDR3 coding sequence is TGTGCCAGCAGCCTCCAGGCAAAAACCTTC.

With regard to this clone: Germline is not matched at one junction end, which may reflect a read error. Written as DNA, the CDR3 is TGTGCCAGCAGTGAAAACTGGACAGGGGGGAATGAAAAACTATTTTTT. It yields the protein CASSENWTGGNEKLFF. The J gene is TRBJ1-4, the V gene TRBV6-1; 10 bases fit TRBD1. This CDR3 spans 16 amino acids. From germline, CDR1 is MNHNS and CDR2 SASEGT.

The chain uses TRBV6-6 and TRBJ2-5, with no clear D. Trimming pared 6 bases from V and 4 bases from J, leaving 15 bases between. Per the germline V gene, CDR1 is MNHNY and CDR2 is SVGAGI (reference sequence). The CDR3 sequence is 14 residues long. The CDR3 loop reads CASRNGPMGETQYF. The CDR3, as DNA: TGTGCCAGCAGAAATGGGCCAATGGGAGAGACCCAGTACTTC.

CDR3 amino acids: CASSSLTGADEQFF. The CDR3, as DNA: TGTGCCAGCAGTTCCTTGACAGGGGCGGATGAGCAGTTCTTC. This chain uses TRBV6-5 with TRBJ2-1, with 8 nucleotides matching TRBD1. The CDR3 is made up of 14 amino acids. Germline V gene sequence: CDR1 MNHEY, CDR2 SVGAGI. Trimming cost V 4 bases and J 8 bases; bases outside gene matches: 7.

The V and J genes are TRBV2 and TRBJ1-2; D uncertain. Germline CDR1 and CDR2: SNHLY and FYNNEI. This CDR3 has 14 residues. V was pared by 1 base and J by 0 bases, with 6 bases between. The CDR3 region has the DNA TGTGCCAGCAGTGAAGGGGCAGCTAACTATGGCTACACCTTC. Encoded protein: CASSEGAANYGYTF.

The chain employs TRBV7-9 and TRBJ1-6, with D uncertain. Germline loops: CDR1 SEHNR, CDR2 FQNEAQ (reference sequence). V was shortened by 2 bases and J by 9 bases, with 11 bases between the two germline ends. There are 14 residues in the CDR3. The CDR3 DNA is TGTGCCAGCAGCTTACCCCACGGCGGTTCACCCCTCCACTTT. Translated, it gives CASSLPHGGSPLHF.

This sequence joins TRBV11-2 and TRBJ2-7; D is uncertain. Germline CDR1 reads SGHAT; CDR2 reads FQNNGV. V gave up 3 bases and J gave up 3 bases, with 12 bases separating them. The CDR3 covers 14 residues. The CDR3 bases are TGTGCCAGCAGCTTTGGGCCGCGCTTCTACGAGCAGTACTTC. Residues: CASSFGPRFYEQYF.

This clone showed up just once. This chain joins TRBV10-3 and TRBJ1-1, with D possibly matching TRBD1 (6 bases). V was shortened by 8 bases and J by 1 base, with 11 bases between the two germline ends. The length of the CDR3 is 13 residues. Germline lookup yields CDR1 ENHRY and CDR2 SYGVKD. The CDR3 region is CAICRQANTEAFF. CDR3 sequence (DNA): TGTGCCATCTGCAGACAGGCGAACACTGAAGCTTTCTTT.

About this clone itself: A junction boundary mismatches the germline segment, possibly from a read error. The chain has TRBV7-7 and TRBJ2-5; 9 bases are a match to TRBD1. CDR1 and CDR2 from the germline V gene are SSHAT and FNYEAQ (reference sequence). The CDR3 is 16 amino acids. In nucleotides, the CDR3 is TGTGCTAGCAGGCCCGGGACAGGGTTAGGCCAAGAGACCCAGTACTTC. Its translation: CASRPGTGLGQETQYF.

The chain links TRBV6-5 to TRBJ1-5, with D possibly matching TRBD1 (6 bases). Trimming pared 10 bases from V and 2 bases from J, leaving 9 bases between. Germline lookup yields CDR1 MNHEY and CDR2 SVGAGI. The CDR3 is 12 residues long. CDR3 region: CATRQGNQPQHF. The CDR3 DNA reads as TGTGCCACCAGACAGGGCAATCAGCCCCAGCATTTT.

Comments on this clone: Other DNA sequences within the sample encode an identical CDR3. J is TRBJ2-1 and V is TRBV7-3; TRBD2 matches 12 bases. The CDR3 runs 15 residues. CDR1 SGHTA and CDR2 FQGTGA come from the germline V gene. The junction had 3 bases not matched to a gene; V was cut back by 5 bases and J by 4 bases. CDR3 sequence reads: CASSPGLAGYNEQFF. DNA for the CDR3: TGTGCCAGCAGCCCGGGACTAGCGGGTTACAATGAGCAGTTCTTC.

This chain connects TRBV19 to TRBJ2-3, with D maybe TRBD2 (5 bases). This CDR3 contains 15 residues. Germline loops: CDR1 LNHDA, CDR2 SQIVND (reference sequence). Trimming took 1 base from V and 1 from J, leaving 9 bases between them. Written as DNA, the CDR3 is TGTGCCAGTAGTATAGTAGAGGGAGGCACAGATACGCAGTATTTT. Protein product: CASSIVEGGTDTQYF.

The table lists this clone with a few counts. In DNA form, the CDR3 reads TGTGCCAGTAGCCTATGGGGGGAAGGCACTGAAGCTTTCTTT. Amino acid sequence: CASSLWGEGTEAFF. V usage is TRBV19 and J usage is TRBJ1-1, with D tentatively TRBD1 (5 bases). V was cut by 6 bases and J by 4 bases, with 15 bases left in between. CDR1 is LNHDA, CDR2 SQIVND, per germline (reference sequence). The CDR3 contains 14 residues.

This clone has just a few counts. This chain connects TRBV5-1 to TRBJ2-5; 7 bases fit TRBD1. The CDR3 loop spans 13 amino acids. J gave up 5 bases and V 5 bases, and 6 bases lay outside the gene matches. From germline, CDR1 is SGHRS and CDR2 YFSETQ. The chain's CDR3 is CASSLQGSETQYF. The CDR3 bases are TGCGCCAGCAGTCTACAGGGGAGTGAGACCCAGTACTTC.

V and J are TRBV5-1 and TRBJ2-1; 7 bases are shared with TRBD2. The V and J ends lost 4 bases and 6 bases, in that order; junction bases with no gene match: 7. CDR3 length: 14 residues. Germline assignment: CDR1 SGHRS and CDR2 YFSETQ. CDR3 region: CASSPELARNEQFF. In DNA, the CDR3 is TGCGCCAGCAGCCCCGAACTAGCGCGCAATGAGCAGTTCTTC.